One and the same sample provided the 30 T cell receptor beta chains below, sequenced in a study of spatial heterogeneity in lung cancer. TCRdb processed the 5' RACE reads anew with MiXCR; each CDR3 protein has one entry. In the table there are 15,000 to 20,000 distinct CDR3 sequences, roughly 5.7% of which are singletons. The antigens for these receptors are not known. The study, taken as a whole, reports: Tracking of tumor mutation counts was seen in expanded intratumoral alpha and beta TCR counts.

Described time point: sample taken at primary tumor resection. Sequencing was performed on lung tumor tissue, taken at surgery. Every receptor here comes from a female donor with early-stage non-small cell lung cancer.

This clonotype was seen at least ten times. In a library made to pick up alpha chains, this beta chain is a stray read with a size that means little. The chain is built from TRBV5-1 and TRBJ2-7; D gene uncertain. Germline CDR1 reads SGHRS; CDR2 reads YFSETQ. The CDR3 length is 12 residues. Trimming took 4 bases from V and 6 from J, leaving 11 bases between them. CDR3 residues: CASSPAGLEQYF. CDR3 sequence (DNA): TGCGCCAGCAGCCCCGCCGGTCTCGAGCAGTACTTC.

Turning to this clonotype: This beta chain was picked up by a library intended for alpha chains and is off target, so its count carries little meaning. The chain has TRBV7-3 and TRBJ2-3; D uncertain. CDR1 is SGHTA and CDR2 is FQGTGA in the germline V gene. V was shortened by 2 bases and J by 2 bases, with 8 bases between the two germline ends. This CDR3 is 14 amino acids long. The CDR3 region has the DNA TGTGCCAGCAGCTTAGGTGGGCCCACAGATACGCAGTATTTT. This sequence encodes CASSLGGPTDTQYF. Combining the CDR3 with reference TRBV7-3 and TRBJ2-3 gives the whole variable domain GAGVSQTPSNKVTEKGKYVELRCDPISGHTALYWYRQSLGQGPEFLIYFQGTGAADDSGLPNDRFFAVRPEGSVSTLKIQRTERGDSAVYLCASSLGGPTDTQYFGPGTRLTVL.

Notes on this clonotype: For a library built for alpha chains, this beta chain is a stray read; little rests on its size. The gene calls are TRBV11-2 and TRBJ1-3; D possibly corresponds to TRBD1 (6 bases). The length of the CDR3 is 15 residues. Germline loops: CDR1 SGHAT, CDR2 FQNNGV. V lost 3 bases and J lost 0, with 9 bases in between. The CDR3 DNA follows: TGTGCCAGCAGCTTTAGGGACAACTCTGGAAACACCATATATTTT. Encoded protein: CASSFRDNSGNTIYF.

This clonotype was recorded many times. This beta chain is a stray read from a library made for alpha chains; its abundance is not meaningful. The CDR3 sequence is CASSLALAGVYNEQFF. The CDR3, as DNA: TGTGCCAGCAGCTTAGCTCTAGCGGGAGTTTACAATGAGCAGTTCTTC. The V gene is TRBV7-9, the J gene TRBJ2-1, with 10 bases identical to TRBD2. Trimming at V came to 0 bases and at J to 4 bases, leaving 3 bases not matched to a gene. Germline V CDR1 and CDR2: SEHNR, FQNEAQ (reference sequence). This CDR3 spans 16 amino acids.

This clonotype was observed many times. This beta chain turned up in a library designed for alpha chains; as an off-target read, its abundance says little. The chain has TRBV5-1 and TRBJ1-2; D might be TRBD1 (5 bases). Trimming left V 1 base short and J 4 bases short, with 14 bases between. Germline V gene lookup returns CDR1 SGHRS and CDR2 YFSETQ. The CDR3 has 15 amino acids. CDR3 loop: CASSLPDTLAYGYTF. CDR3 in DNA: TGCGCCAGCAGCTTGCCGGACACCTTGGCCTATGGCTACACCTTC. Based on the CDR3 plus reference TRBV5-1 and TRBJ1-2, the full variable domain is KAGVTQTPRYLIKTRGQQVTLSCSPISGHRSVSWYQQTPGQGLQFLFEYFSETQRNKGNFPGRFSGRQFSNSRSEMNVSTLELGDSALYLCASSLPDTLAYGYTFGSGTRLTVV.

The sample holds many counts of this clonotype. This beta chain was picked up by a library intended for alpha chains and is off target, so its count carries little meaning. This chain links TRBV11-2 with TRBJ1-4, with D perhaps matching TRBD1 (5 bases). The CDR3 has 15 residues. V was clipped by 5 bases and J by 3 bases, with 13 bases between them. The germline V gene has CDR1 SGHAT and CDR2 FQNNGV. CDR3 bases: TGTGCCAGCAGCACCGGAGGGGCACCTAATGAAAAACTGTTTTTT. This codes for CASSTGGAPNEKLFF.

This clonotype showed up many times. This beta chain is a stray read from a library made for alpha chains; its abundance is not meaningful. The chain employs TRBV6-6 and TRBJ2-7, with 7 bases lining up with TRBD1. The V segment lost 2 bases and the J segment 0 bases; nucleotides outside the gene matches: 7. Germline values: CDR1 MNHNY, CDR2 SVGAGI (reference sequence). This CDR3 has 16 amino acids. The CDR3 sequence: CASSYPLGTDSYEQYF. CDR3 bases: TGTGCCAGCAGTTACCCCCTCGGGACAGACTCCTACGAGCAGTACTTC.

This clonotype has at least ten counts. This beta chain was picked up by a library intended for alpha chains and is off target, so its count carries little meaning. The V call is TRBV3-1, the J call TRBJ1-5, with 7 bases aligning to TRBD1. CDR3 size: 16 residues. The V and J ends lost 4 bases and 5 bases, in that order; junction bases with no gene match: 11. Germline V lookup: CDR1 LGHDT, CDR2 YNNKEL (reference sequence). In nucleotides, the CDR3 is TGTGCCAGCAGCCTGGCCTCGACAGGGTTCCATCAGCCCCAGCATTTT. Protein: CASSLASTGFHQPQHF.

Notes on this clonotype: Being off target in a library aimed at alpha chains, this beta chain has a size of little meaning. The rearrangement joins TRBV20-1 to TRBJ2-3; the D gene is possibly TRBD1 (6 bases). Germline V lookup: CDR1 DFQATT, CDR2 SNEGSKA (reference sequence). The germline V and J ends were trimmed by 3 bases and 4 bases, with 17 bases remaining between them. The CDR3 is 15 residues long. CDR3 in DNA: TGCAGTGCTAGCAGGGGCCGGTCAGTGGCAGATACGCAGTATTTT. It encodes CSASRGRSVADTQYF.

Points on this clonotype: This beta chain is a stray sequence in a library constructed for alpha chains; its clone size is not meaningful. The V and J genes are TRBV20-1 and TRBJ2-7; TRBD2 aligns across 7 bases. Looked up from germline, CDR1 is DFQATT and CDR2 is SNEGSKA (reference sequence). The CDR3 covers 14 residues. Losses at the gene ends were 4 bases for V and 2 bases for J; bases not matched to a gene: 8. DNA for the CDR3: TGCAGTGCTAACGCGGGAGTCCCCACCTACGAGCAGTACTTC. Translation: CSANAGVPTYEQYF.

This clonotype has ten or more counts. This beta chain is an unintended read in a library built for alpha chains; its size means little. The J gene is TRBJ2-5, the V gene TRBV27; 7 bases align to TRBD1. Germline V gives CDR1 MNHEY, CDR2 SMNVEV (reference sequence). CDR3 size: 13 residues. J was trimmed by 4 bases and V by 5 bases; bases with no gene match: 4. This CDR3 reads CASSINRGETQYF. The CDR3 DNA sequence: TGTGCCAGCAGTATAAACAGGGGAGAGACCCAGTACTTC.

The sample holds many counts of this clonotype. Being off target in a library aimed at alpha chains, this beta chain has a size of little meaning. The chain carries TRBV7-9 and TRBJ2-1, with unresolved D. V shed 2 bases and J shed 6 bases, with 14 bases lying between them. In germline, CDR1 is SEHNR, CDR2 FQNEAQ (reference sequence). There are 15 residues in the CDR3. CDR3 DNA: TGTGCCAGCAGCTTACCTCTTGCCCGTGGCAATGAGCAGTTCTTC. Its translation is CASSLPLARGNEQFF.

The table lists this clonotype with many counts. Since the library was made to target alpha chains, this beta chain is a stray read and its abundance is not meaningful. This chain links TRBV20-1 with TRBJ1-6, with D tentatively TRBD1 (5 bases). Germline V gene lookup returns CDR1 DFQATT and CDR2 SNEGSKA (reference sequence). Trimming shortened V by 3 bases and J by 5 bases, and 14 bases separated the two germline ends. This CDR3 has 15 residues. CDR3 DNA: TGCAGTGCTAGTCGCCCAGGGCAGAATAATTCACCCCTCCACTTT. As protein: CSASRPGQNNSPLHF.

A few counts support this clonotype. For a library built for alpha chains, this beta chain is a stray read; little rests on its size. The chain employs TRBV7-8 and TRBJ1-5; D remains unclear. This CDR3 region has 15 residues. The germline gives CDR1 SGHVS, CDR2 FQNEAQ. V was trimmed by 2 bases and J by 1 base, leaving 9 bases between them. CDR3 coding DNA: TGTGCCAGCAGCTTAAATTGGGGAAGCAATCAGCCCCAGCATTTT. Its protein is CASSLNWGSNQPQHF. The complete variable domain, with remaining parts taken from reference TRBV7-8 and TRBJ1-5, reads GAGVSQSPRYKVAKRGQDVALRCDPISGHVSLFWYQQALGQGPEFLTYFQNEAQLDKSGLPSDRFFAERPEGSVSTLKIQRTQQEDSAVYLCASSLNWGSNQPQHFGDGTRLSIL.

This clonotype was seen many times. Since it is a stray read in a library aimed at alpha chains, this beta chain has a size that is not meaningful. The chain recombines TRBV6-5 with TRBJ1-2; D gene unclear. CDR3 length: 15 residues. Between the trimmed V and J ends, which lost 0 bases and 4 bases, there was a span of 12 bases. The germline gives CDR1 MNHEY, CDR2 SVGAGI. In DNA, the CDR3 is TGTGCCAGCAGTTACTCGACAAGGGTAGGCTATGGCTACACCTTC. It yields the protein CASSYSTRVGYGYTF.

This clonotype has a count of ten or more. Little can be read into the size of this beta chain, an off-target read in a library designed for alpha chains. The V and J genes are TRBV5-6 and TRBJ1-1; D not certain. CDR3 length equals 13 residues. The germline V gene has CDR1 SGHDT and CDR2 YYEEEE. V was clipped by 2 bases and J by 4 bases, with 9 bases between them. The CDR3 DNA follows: TGTGCCAGCAGCTTCGGAGATCTCACTGAAGCTTTCTTT. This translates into CASSFGDLTEAFF.

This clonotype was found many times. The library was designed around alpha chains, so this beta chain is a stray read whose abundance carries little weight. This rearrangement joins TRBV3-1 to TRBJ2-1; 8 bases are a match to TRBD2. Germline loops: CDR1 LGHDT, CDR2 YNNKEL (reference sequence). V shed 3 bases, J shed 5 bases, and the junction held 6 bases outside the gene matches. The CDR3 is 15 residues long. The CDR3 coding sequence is TGTGCCAGCAGCCATAGCGGGACCTATGACAATGAGCAGTTCTTC. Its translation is CASSHSGTYDNEQFF.

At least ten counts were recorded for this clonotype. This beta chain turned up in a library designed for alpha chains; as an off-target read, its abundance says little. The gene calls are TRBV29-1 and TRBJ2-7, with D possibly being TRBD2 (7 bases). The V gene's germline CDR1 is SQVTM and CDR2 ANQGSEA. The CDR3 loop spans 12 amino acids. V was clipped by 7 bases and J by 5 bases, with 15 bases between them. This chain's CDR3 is CSGGGAIHEQYF. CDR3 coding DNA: TGCAGCGGTGGGGGGGCGATCCACGAGCAGTACTTC.

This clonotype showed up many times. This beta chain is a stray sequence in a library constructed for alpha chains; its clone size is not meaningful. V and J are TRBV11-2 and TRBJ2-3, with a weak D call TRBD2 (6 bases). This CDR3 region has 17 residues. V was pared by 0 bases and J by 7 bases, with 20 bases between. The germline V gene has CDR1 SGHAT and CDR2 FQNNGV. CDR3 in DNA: TGTGCCAGCAGCTTAGATCTCAGCGGAAGGAGGGCTAATACGCAGTATTTT. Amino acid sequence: CASSLDLSGRRANTQYF. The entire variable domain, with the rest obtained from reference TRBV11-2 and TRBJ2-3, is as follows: EAGVAQSPRYKIIEKRQSVAFWCNPISGHATLYWYQQILGQGPKLLIQFQNNGVVDDSQLPKDRFSAERLKGVDSTLKIQPAKLEDSAVYLCASSLDLSGRRANTQYFGPGTRLTVL.

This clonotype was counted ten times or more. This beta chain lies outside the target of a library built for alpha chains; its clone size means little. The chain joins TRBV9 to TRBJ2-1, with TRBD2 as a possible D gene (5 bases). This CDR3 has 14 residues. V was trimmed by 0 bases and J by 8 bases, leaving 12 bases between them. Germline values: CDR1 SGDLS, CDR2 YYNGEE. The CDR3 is CASSVGASSDEQFF. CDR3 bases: TGTGCCAGCAGCGTAGGGGCTAGTAGCGATGAGCAGTTCTTC.

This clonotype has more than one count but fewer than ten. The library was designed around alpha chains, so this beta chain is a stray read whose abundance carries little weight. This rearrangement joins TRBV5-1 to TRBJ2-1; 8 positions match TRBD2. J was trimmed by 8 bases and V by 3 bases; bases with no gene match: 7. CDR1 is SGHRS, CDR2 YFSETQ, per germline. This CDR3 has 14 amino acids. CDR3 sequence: CASSSGLGQDEQFF. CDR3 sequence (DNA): TGCGCCAGCAGCTCGGGACTAGGTCAGGATGAGCAGTTCTTC.

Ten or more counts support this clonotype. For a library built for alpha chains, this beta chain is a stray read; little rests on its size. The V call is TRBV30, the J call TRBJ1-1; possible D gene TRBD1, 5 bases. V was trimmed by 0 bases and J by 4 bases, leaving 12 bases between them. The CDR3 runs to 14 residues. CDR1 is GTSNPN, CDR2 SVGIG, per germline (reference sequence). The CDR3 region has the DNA TGTGCCTGGAGTGTACGGGGGGTTGGCACTGAAGCTTTCTTT. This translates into CAWSVRGVGTEAFF.

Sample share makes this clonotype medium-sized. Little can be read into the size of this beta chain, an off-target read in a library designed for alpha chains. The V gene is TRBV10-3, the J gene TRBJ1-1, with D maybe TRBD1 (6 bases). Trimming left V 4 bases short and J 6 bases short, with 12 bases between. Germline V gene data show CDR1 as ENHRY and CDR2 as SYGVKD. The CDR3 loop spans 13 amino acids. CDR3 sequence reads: CAISGWTESEAFF. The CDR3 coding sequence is TGTGCCATCAGTGGTTGGACAGAATCTGAAGCTTTCTTT.

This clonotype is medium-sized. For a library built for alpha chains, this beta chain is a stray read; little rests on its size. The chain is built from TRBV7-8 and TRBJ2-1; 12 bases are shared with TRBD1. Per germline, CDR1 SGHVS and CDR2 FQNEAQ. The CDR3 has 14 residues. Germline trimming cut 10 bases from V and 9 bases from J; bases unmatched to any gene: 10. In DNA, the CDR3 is TGTGCCACCGACGGGGGACAGGGGGCCGGTGAGCAGTTCTTC. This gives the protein CATDGGQGAGEQFF.

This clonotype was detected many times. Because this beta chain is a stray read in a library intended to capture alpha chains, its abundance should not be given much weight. The CDR3 DNA reads as TGTGCCAGCAGTGACAGGGTCAATCAGCCCCAGCATTTT. It encodes CASSDRVNQPQHF. The chain has TRBV12-3 or TRBV12-4 and TRBJ1-5, with TRBD1 identical over 7 bases. The CDR3 is made up of 13 amino acids. V trimming: 5 bases; J trimming: 3 bases; junction bases outside the gene matches: 1.

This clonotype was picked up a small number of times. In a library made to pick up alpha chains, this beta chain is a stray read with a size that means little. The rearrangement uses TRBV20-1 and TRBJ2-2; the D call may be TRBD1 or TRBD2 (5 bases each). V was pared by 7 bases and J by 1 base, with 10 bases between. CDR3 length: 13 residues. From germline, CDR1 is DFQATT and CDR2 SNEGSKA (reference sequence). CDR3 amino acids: CSGPRGNTGELFF. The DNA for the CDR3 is TGCAGTGGCCCGAGGGGGAACACCGGGGAGCTGTTTTTT.

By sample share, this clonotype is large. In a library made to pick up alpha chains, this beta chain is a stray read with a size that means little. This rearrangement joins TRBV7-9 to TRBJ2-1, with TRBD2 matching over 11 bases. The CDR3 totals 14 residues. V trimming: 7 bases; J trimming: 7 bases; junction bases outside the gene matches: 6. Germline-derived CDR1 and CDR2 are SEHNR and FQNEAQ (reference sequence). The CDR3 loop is CASTLTSGNNEQFF. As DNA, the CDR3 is TGTGCCAGCACCCTGACTAGCGGGAATAATGAGCAGTTCTTC.

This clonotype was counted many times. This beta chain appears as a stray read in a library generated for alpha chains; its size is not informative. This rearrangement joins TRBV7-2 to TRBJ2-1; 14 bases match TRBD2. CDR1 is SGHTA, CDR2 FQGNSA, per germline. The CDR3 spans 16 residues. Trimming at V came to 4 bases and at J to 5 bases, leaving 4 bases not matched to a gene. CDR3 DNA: TGTGCCAGCAGCTACGGACTAGCGGGAGGCAACAATGAGCAGTTCTTC. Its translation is CASSYGLAGGNNEQFF.

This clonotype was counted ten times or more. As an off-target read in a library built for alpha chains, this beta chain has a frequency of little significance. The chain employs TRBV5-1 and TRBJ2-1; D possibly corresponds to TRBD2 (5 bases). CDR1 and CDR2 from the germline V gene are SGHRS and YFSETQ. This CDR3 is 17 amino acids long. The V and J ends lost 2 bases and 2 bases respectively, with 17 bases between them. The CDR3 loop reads CASSLDENSGPYNEQFF. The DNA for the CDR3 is TGCGCCAGCAGCTTAGACGAGAACAGCGGACCCTACAATGAGCAGTTCTTC.

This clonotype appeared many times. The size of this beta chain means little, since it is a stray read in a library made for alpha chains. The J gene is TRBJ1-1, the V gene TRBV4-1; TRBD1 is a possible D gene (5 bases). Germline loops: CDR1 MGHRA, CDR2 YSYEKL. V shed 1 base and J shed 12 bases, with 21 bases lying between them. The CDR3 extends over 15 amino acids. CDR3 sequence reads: CASSQGQGQGSLPFF. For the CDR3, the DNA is TGCGCCAGCAGCCAAGGGCAAGGACAAGGTTCCCTCCCTTTCTTT.